This TCR beta chain was profiled in a study of cytomegalovirus exposure and HLA in healthy donors. About the study: Counted in an early data release were approximately 85 million unique TCRs from HLA-typed donors.

General study results and limits: Within the data, a cluster of highly shared sequence variants was likely a sequencing artifact. Follow-up analysis later connected one missense variant in DCLRE1C with trimming of TCR beta V- and J-genes.

Regarding this clone: Its target is not known.

Vbeta (60) and Jbeta (13) primers were used in the PCR. Assay: immunoSEQ multiplex PCR; the TCRdb copy retains only in-frame clones and omits some. The sample contains about 140,000 clones, around three quarters of which appear only once. This sequence was found in a middle-aged man in good health and CMV-seronegative. Sequenced: PBMCs.

The CDR3 loop reads CASSPRTSGYNEQFF. CDR3 coding DNA: TGTGCCAGCAGCCCAAGGACTAGCGGTTACAATGAGCAGTTCTTC. The chain joins TRBV5-4 to TRBJ2-1; 10 bases fit TRBD2. V gave up 4 bases and J gave up 4 bases; unmatched junction bases: 5. CDR3 length: 15 residues. CDR1 is SGHNT and CDR2 is YYREEE in the germline V gene (reference sequence). Together with reference TRBV5-4 and TRBJ2-1, the CDR3 gives the full variable domain: ETGVTQSPTHLIKTRGQQVTLRCSSQSGHNTVSWYQQALGQGPQFIFQYYREEENGRGNFPPRFSGLQFPNYSSELNVNALELDDSALYLCASSPRTSGYNEQFFGPGTRLTVL.